Shown below are 20 T cell receptor beta chains from a single sample sequenced in a study of T cells in Graves' hyperthyroidism and ophthalmopathy. RNA transcripts were the template for amplifying TCR beta CDR3 regions. Researchers ran a first-round RT-PCR on the TCR CDR3 using the HTBI primer set. In TCRdb, the multiplex PCR reads were re-called with MiXCR into one record per CDR3 protein. The sample lists a few hundred thousand distinct CDR3 sequences; 15% to 19% were seen once. Sequencing was carried out using blood. The receptors shown here come from a woman aged 18-29 years with Graves' hyperthyroidism that later progressed to Graves' ophthalmopathy.

The gene calls are TRBV10-2 and TRBJ2-4, with 9 bases aligning to TRBD1. The germline CDR1 and CDR2 sequences are WSHSY and SAAADI. The V and J ends lost 0 bases and 9 bases, in that order; junction bases with no gene match: 6. The CDR3 is 15 amino acids. CDR3 region: CASSESSATGGIQYF. In nucleotides, the CDR3 is TGCGCCAGCAGTGAGTCTTCCGCGACAGGGGGCATTCAGTACTTC.

At least ten counts were recorded for this clonotype. The chain carries TRBV7-9 and TRBJ2-1; 10 bases line up with TRBD1. Unmatched junction bases numbered 10, after V lost 6 bases and J lost 5 bases. Germline lookup yields CDR1 SEHNR and CDR2 FQNEAQ (reference sequence). CDR3 size: 16 residues. CDR3 residues: CASRPDGTGVNNEQFF. In nucleotides, the CDR3 is TGTGCCAGCAGACCAGATGGGACAGGGGTAAACAATGAGCAGTTCTTC.

This clonotype was detected ten times or more. The chain links TRBV6-1 to TRBJ1-1; TRBD1 aligns across 11 bases. V was clipped by 6 bases and J by 1 base; unmatched bases: 7. Germline lookup yields CDR1 MNHNS and CDR2 SASEGT. The CDR3 is 16 residues long. The CDR3 reads CASRDRGPHGNTEAFF. The CDR3 bases are TGTGCCAGCAGGGACAGGGGGCCGCACGGGAACACTGAAGCTTTCTTT.

This clonotype was counted many times. The chain joins TRBV7-2 to TRBJ2-7; D gene unclear. The CDR3 totals 12 residues. In germline, CDR1 is SGHTA, CDR2 FQGNSA. V was trimmed by 4 bases and J by 4 bases, leaving 8 bases between them. The chain's CDR3 is CASSYTLYEQYF. The CDR3 DNA follows: TGTGCCAGCAGCTATACATTGTACGAGCAGTACTTC.

This clonotype turned up a few times. A much larger clonotype is one base distant, so this may be a read error. The chain has TRBV5-6 and TRBJ1-2; a weak D match, TRBD1 (5 bases). The germline V gene has CDR1 SGHDT and CDR2 YYEEEE. V shed 4 bases and J shed 0 bases, with 10 bases lying between them. This CDR3 is built from 14 residues. The CDR3 DNA reads TGTGCCAGCAGCCAGGGACGGGCTAACTATGGCTACACCTTC. Amino acid sequence: CASSQGRANYGYTF.

Ten or more counts support this clonotype. The CDR3 here is CASSYPFRQKPYEQYF. DNA for the CDR3: TGTGCCAGCAGTTACCCTTTCAGACAGAAGCCATACGAGCAGTACTTC. The chain carries TRBV6-2 or TRBV6-3 and TRBJ2-7; D may be TRBD1 (5 bases). V was trimmed by 2 bases and J by 4 bases, leaving 18 bases between them. Per the germline V gene, CDR1 is MNHEY and CDR2 is SVGEGT. This CDR3 region has 16 residues.

In its sample, this clonotype was seen many times. The chain carries TRBV30 and TRBJ1-4, with 7 bases matching TRBD1. The CDR3 is 13 residues long. Germline trimming cut 6 bases from V and 10 bases from J; bases unmatched to any gene: 11. Germline loops: CDR1 GTSNPN, CDR2 SVGIG (reference sequence). CDR3 DNA sequence: TGTGCCTGTATTCAGGGGGATGTAGGAAAACTGTTTTTT. As protein: CACIQGDVGKLFF. The complete variable domain, with remaining parts taken from reference TRBV30 and TRBJ1-4, reads SQTIHQWPATLVQPVGSPLSLECTVEGTSNPNLYWYRQAAGRGLQLLFYSVGIGQISSEVPQNLSASRPQDRQFILSSKKLLLSDSGFYLCACIQGDVGKLFFGSGTQLSVL.

This clonotype was found a few times. Because the CDR3 is missing its conserved closing phenylalanine or tryptophan, this is likely a read error. The chain carries TRBV6-2 or TRBV6-3 and TRBJ1-5; D is perhaps TRBD1 (5 bases). The CDR3 sequence is 18 residues long. Trimming took off 7 bases at V and 0 bases at J, with 22 bases between the two ends. Germline CDR1 is MNHEY and CDR2 is SVGEGT. This chain's CDR3 is CASNPHGPGGYSNQPQHL. The CDR3 DNA reads as TGTGCCAGCAACCCTCATGGGCCGGGGGGATATAGCAATCAGCCCCAGCATCTT.

This sequence joins TRBV9 and TRBJ2-7; D is unresolved. This CDR3 contains 13 residues. V lost 7 bases and J 6 bases, leaving 17 bases between the germline ends. Germline V gene data show CDR1 as SGDLS and CDR2 as YYNGEE. In DNA, the CDR3 is TGTGCCAGCTTAGAGGCCGCTCCTTCCGAGCAGTACTTC. Its protein product is CASLEAAPSEQYF.

This chain joins TRBV7-9 and TRBJ1-5; no clear D. Germline CDR1 and CDR2: SEHNR and FQNEAQ (reference sequence). V lost 6 bases to trimming and J lost 2 bases, with 11 bases between them. The CDR3 covers 14 residues. The CDR3 reads CASRGSKGNQPQHF. The CDR3 bases are TGTGCCAGCAGGGGCTCAAAGGGCAATCAGCCCCAGCATTTT.

This chain links TRBV20-1 with TRBJ2-7, with a weak D call TRBD2 (5 bases). There are 16 residues in the CDR3. Trimming removed 3 bases from V and 1 base from J, with 19 bases in between. Germline lookup yields CDR1 DFQATT and CDR2 SNEGSKA (reference sequence). CDR3 bases: TGCAGTGCTAGGCCTGGTTGGAGAAGAGGGTCCTACGAGCAGTACTTC. This encodes CSARPGWRRGSYEQYF.

The table lists this clonotype with many counts. The chain is built from TRBV18 and TRBJ1-1, with D maybe TRBD1 (5 bases). V was trimmed by 2 bases and J by 0 bases, leaving 13 bases between them. CDR3 size: 16 residues. CDR1 and CDR2 from the germline V gene are KGHSH and LQKENI. The DNA for the CDR3 is TGTGCCAGCTCACCAACCAAAGCGGACATGAACACTGAAGCTTTCTTT. Its translation is CASSPTKADMNTEAFF. Combining the CDR3 with reference TRBV18 and TRBJ1-1 gives the whole variable domain NAGVMQNPRHLVRRRGQEARLRCSPMKGHSHVYWYRQLPEEGLKFMVYLQKENIIDESGMPKERFSAEFPKEGPSILRIQQVVRGDSAAYFCASSPTKADMNTEAFFGQGTRLTVV.

Notes on this clonotype: This sequence may be a read error, since a much larger clone differs from it by one base. The conserved phenylalanine or tryptophan is not found at the CDR3 terminus, so this likely reflects a read error. The CDR3: CSASRGSSTDTQYS. CDR3 DNA sequence: TGCAGTGCTAGTAGGGGGTCTAGCACAGATACGCAGTATTCT. The chain links TRBV20-1 to TRBJ2-3, with D possibly matching TRBD1 (6 bases). CDR1 is DFQATT and CDR2 is SNEGSKA in the germline V gene (reference sequence). The length of the CDR3 is 14 residues. V gave up 3 bases and J gave up 0 bases, with 10 bases separating them.

This clonotype was seen more than once but under ten times. The chain carries TRBV9 and TRBJ2-7, with TRBD2 identical over 8 bases. The trim removed 4 bases at V and 5 bases at J, leaving 5 bases unmatched. Looked up from germline, CDR1 is SGDLS and CDR2 is YYNGEE. CDR3 length: 13 residues. The CDR3 DNA sequence: TGTGCCAGCAGCTATAGCGGGAATAACGAGCAGTACTTC. The encoded protein is CASSYSGNNEQYF. The whole variable domain, filled in from reference TRBV9 and TRBJ2-7, reads DSGVTQTPKHLITATGQRVTLRCSPRSGDLSVYWYQQSLDQGLQFLIQYYNGEERAKGNILERFSAQQFPDLHSELNLSSLELGDSALYFCASSYSGNNEQYFGPGTRLTVT.

This clonotype was picked up many times. The chain employs TRBV3-1 and TRBJ2-3; 14 bases line up with TRBD2. Looked up from germline, CDR1 is LGHDT and CDR2 is YNNKEL (reference sequence). J lost 4 bases, V lost 3 bases, and 6 bases had no gene match. The CDR3 totals 17 residues. Here the CDR3 DNA reads TGTGCCAGCAGCCAGCTTCGACTAGCGGGAGGGCCAGATACGCAGTATTTT. Amino acids: CASSQLRLAGGPDTQYF.

The V call is TRBV29-1, the J call TRBJ2-2; either TRBD1 or TRBD2 may supply D (5 bases each). The CDR3 spans 14 residues. From germline, CDR1 is SQVTM and CDR2 ANQGSEA. V lost 8 bases to trimming and J lost 3 bases, with 16 bases between them. CDR3 nucleotide sequence: TGCAGCTCCCCACGGGGCGGAGACACCGGGGAGCTGTTTTTT. As protein: CSSPRGGDTGELFF.

This chain connects TRBV7-9 to TRBJ1-1; D is perhaps TRBD1 (5 bases). Trimming removed 5 bases at V and 2 bases at J, with 18 bases between. Germline CDR1 SEHNR, CDR2 FQNEAQ (reference sequence). This CDR3 comprises 16 residues. The CDR3 bases are TGTGCCAGCAGCCCTCCCGGAGGACACTTAAACACTGAAGCTTTCTTT. This gives the protein CASSPPGGHLNTEAFF.

The V and J genes are TRBV24-1 and TRBJ2-5; 7 bases line up with TRBD2. Germline trimming cut 0 bases from V and 5 bases from J; bases unmatched to any gene: 5. In germline, CDR1 is KGHDR, CDR2 SFDVKD. The CDR3 runs to 15 residues. The CDR3 DNA is TGTGCCACCAGTGATTTGGGCCAGGGAGGGGAGACCCAGTACTTC. It encodes CATSDLGQGGETQYF.

There are many counts of this clonotype. The genes are TRBV3-1 and TRBJ2-1; 9 nucleotides line up with TRBD2. With 0 bases clipped from V and 8 bases from J, the junction kept 2 bases outside the gene matches. The CDR3 covers 14 residues. CDR1 and CDR2 (germline): LGHDT, YNNKEL (reference sequence). This chain's CDR3 is CASSQDIAGDEQFF. For the CDR3, the DNA is TGTGCCAGCAGCCAAGACATAGCGGGAGATGAGCAGTTCTTC.

This clonotype turned up a few times. V is TRBV20-1 and J is TRBJ2-7; possible D gene TRBD2, 6 bases. The CDR3 is 15 residues long. V was shortened by 4 bases and J by 6 bases, with 22 bases between the two germline ends. Germline lookup yields CDR1 DFQATT and CDR2 SNEGSKA (reference sequence). In DNA form, the CDR3 reads TGCAGTGCTAAAGCTCGGTACGGGAGACGAGGCGAGCAGTACTTC. This gives the protein CSAKARYGRRGEQYF.